A single sample gave rise to the 5 T cell receptor beta chains below, sequenced in a study of T cells in Graves' hyperthyroidism and ophthalmopathy (dated by TCRdb to between 2019 and 2020). The receptor library was made with multiplex PCR. The sequencing machine was an Illumina HiSeq 2000. Amplification of TCR beta CDR3 regions was carried out from RNA transcripts. The TCR CDR3 was subjected to a first round of RT-PCR using the HTBI primer set and the Qiagen OneStep RT-PCR kit. TCRdb redid the processing of the public reads, applying fastp at Q25 and MiXCR, and retained in-frame beta chains. Rows merge per CDR3 protein into single entries with the most common DNA and genes. The sample profile shows some 560,000 distinct CDR3 sequences; roughly 14% of them were found once. The ten largest clonotypes hold under 8% of the sample. The specimen sequenced was blood. These receptors all stem from a woman aged 25 to 39 with Graves' hyperthyroidism.

This clonotype has just a few counts. The chain carries TRBV27 and TRBJ1-1; no reliable D call. Trimming cost V 4 bases and J 1 base, with 10 bases left between them. Per the germline V gene, CDR1 is MNHEY and CDR2 is SMNVEV (reference sequence). This CDR3 spans 14 amino acids. The CDR3 DNA reads TGTGCCAGCAGTTATGGTGTTCGGAACACTGAAGCTTTCTTT. It yields the protein CASSYGVRNTEAFF.

With regard to this clonotype: A junction boundary mismatches the germline segment, possibly from a read error. This chain joins TRBV3-1 and TRBJ1-5, with TRBD1 as a possible D gene (6 bases). The CDR3 totals 15 residues. CDR1 LGHDT and CDR2 YNNKEL come from the germline V gene (reference sequence). The CDR3 nucleotides are TGTGCCAGCAGTCAAGACCAGGGGAGAGATCAGCCCCAGCATTTT. Amino acid sequence: CASSQDQGRDQPQHF. The variable domain in full, with the rest retrieved from reference TRBV3-1 and TRBJ1-5, is DTAVSQTPKYLVTQMGNDKSIKCEQNLGHDTMYWYKQDSKKFLKIMFSYNNKELIINETVPNRFSPKSPDKAHLNLHINSLELGDSAVYFCASSQDQGRDQPQHFGDGTRLSIL.

This clonotype was observed many times. The J gene is TRBJ2-7, the V gene TRBV10-1, with 7 bases identical to TRBD1. The CDR3 extends over 17 amino acids. J lost 6 bases, V lost 0 bases, and 14 bases had no gene match. CDR1 and CDR2 (germline): WNHNN, SYGVQD (reference sequence). CDR3 amino acids: CASSESIPGTVPFEQYF. CDR3 sequence (DNA): TGCGCCAGCAGTGAGTCGATCCCAGGGACAGTACCTTTCGAGCAGTACTTC.

In this sample, this clonotype turned up many times. CDR3 in amino acids: CASSLVSNQPQHF. The CDR3 DNA reads TGTGCCAGCAGCTTAGTTAGCAATCAGCCCCAGCATTTT. The genes are TRBV27 and TRBJ1-5; D ambiguous. V lost 6 bases to trimming and J lost 0 bases, with 6 bases between them. Germline V gives CDR1 MNHEY, CDR2 SMNVEV (reference sequence). This CDR3 spans 13 amino acids.

The chain joins TRBV12-3 or TRBV12-4 to TRBJ2-1; 13 nucleotides align to TRBD2. Unmatched junction bases numbered 7, after V lost 6 bases and J lost 8 bases. The CDR3 loop spans 15 amino acids. The CDR3 coding sequence is TGTGCCAGCAGACTAGCGGGAGGGCCAATATATGAGCAGTTCTTC. This gives the protein CASRLAGGPIYEQFF.